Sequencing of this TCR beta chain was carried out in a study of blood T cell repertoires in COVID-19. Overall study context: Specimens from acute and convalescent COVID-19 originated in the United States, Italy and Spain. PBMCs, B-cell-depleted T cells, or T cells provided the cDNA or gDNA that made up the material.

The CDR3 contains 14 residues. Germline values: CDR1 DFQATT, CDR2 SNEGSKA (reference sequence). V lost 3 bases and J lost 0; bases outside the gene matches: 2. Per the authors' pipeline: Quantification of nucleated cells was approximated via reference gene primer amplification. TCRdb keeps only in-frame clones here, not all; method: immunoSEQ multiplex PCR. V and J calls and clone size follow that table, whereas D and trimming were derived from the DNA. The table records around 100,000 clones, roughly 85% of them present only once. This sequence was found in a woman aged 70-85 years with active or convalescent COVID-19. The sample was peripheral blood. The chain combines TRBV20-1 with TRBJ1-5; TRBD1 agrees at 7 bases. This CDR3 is CSASRGLSNQPQHF. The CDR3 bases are TGCAGTGCTAGTAGGGGGCTTAGCAATCAGCCCCAGCATTTT.